A single sample gave rise to the 2 T cell receptor beta chains below, sequenced in a study of blood T cell repertoires in COVID-19. Sequencing used immunoSEQ multiplex PCR; TCRdb keeps in-frame clones, though not all of them. Of 120,000 or so clones in the sample, around 89% are singletons; the top ten hold approximately 8%. Sequencing was performed on peripheral blood. Every receptor here comes from a man aged 50-60 years with acute or convalescent COVID-19.

This clone occurred a few times. In the same sample, other DNA sequences code for this CDR3. The chain recombines TRBV5-6 with TRBJ2-5; D may be TRBD1 (6 bases). V shed 2 bases and J shed 4 bases, with 9 bases lying between them. Per the germline V gene, CDR1 is SGHDT and CDR2 is YYEEEE. This CDR3 is built from 13 residues. The CDR3 DNA reads TGTGCCAGCAGCTTAATCAGGGGAGAGACCCAGTACTTC. Protein: CASSLIRGETQYF.

V usage is TRBV19 and J usage is TRBJ2-1; 10 bases map to TRBD2. Germline V CDR1 and CDR2: LNHDA, SQIVND (reference sequence). This CDR3 is built from 15 residues. V was pared by 7 bases and J by 2 bases, with 5 bases of the junction left unmatched. The CDR3 sequence is CASTAAGGPYNEQFF. CDR3 nucleotides: TGTGCCAGTACCGCAGCGGGAGGGCCCTACAATGAGCAGTTCTTC.